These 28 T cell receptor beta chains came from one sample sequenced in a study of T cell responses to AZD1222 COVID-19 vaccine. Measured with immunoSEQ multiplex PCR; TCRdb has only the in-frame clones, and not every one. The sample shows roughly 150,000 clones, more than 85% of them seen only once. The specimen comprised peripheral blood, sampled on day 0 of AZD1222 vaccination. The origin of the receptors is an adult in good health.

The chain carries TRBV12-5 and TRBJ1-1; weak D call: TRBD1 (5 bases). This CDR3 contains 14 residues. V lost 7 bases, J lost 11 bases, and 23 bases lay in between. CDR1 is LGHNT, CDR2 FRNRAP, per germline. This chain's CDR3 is CASASIERGAVAFF. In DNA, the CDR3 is TGTGCTAGTGCCTCAATAGAGAGGGGCGCGGTCGCTTTCTTT.

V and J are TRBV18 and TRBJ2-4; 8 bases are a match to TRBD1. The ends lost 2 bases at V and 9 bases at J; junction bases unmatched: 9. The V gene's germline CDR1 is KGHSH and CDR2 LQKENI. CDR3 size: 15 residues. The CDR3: CASSPMSGGDLIQYF. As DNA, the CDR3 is TGTGCCAGCTCACCAATGTCAGGGGGCGATCTCATTCAGTACTTC.

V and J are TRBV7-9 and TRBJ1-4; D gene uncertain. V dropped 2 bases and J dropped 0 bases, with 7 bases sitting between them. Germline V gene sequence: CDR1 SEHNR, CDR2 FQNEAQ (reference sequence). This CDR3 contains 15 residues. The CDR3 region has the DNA TGTGCCAGCAGCTTATGGGGTGCAACTAATGAAAAACTGTTTTTT. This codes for CASSLWGATNEKLFF.

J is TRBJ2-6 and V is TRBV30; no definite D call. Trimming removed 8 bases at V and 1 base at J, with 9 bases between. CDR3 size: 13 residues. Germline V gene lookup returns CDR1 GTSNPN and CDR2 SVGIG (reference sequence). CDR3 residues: CALLLSGANVLTF. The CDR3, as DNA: TGTGCCCTACTTCTTTCTGGGGCCAACGTCCTGACTTTC.

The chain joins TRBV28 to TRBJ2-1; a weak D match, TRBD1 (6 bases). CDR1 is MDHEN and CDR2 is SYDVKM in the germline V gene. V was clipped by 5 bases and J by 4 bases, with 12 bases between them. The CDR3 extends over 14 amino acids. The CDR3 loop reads CASSIRGLYNEQFF. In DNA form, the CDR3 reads TGTGCCAGCAGTATAAGGGGGTTGTACAATGAGCAGTTCTTC.

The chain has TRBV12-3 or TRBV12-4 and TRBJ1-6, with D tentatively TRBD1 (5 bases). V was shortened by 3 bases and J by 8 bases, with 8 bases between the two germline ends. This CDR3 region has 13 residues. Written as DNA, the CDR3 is TGTGCCAGCAGTTTTGTGGGGGATTCACCCCTCCACTTT. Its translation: CASSFVGDSPLHF.

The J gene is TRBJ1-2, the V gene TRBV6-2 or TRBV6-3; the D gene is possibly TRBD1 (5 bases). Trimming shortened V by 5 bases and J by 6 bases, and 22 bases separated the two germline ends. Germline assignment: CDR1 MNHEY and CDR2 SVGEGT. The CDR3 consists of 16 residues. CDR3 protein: CASSDPEIRGRHGYTF. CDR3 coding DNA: TGTGCCAGCAGTGACCCCGAGATCCGGGGGAGACATGGCTACACCTTC.

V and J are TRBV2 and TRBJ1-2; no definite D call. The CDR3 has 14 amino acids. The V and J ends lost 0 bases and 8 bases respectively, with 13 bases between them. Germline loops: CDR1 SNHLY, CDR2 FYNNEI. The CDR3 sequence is CASSEARGLGGYTF. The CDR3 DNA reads TGTGCCAGCAGTGAAGCGCGTGGGCTCGGGGGCTACACCTTC. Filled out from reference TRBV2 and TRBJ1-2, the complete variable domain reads EPEVTQTPSHQVTQMGQEVILRCVPISNHLYFYWYRQILGQKVEFLVSFYNNEISEKSEIFDDQFSVERPDGSNFTLKIRSTKLEDSAMYFCASSEARGLGGYTFGSGTRLTVV.

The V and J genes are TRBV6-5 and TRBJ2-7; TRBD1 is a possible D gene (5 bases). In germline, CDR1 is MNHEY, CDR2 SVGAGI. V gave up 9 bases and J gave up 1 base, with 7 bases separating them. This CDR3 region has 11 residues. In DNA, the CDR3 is TGTGCCAGTTACAGGTCCTACGAGCAGTACTTC. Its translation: CASYRSYEQYF.

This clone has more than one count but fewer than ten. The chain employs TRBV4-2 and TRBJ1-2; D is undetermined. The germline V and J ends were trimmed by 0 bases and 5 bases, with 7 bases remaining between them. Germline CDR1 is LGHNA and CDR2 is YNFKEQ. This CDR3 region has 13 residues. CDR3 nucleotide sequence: TGTGCCAGCAGCCAAGACAGAAATTATGGCTACACCTTC. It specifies CASSQDRNYGYTF.

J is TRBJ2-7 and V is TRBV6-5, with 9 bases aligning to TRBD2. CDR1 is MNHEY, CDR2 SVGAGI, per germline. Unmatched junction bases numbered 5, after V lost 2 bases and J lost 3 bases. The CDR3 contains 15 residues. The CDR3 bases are TGTGCCAGCAGTTACCAGCGGGGGGCCTTCTACGAGCAGTACTTC. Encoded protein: CASSYQRGAFYEQYF.

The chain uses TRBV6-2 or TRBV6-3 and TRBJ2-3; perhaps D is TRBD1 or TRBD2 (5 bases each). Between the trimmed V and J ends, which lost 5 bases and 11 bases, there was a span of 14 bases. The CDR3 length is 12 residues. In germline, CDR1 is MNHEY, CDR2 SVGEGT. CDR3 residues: CASSNTGRGQYF. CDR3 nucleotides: TGTGCCAGCAGTAACACGGGAAGGGGGCAGTATTTT.

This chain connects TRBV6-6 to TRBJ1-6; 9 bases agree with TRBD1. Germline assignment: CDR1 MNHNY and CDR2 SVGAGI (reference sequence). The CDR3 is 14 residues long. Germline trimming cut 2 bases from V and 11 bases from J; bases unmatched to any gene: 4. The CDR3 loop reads CASSYTGGVTPLHF. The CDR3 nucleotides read TGTGCCAGCAGTTACACAGGGGGCGTTACACCCCTCCACTTT.

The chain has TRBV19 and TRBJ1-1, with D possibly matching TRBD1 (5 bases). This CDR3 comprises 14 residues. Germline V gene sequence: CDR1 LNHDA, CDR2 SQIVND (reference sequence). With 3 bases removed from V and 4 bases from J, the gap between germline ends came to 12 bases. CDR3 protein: CASSMSSRATEAFF. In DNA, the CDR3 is TGTGCCAGTAGTATGTCATCCAGGGCCACTGAAGCTTTCTTT. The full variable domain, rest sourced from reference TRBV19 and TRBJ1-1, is DGGITQSPKYLFRKEGQNVTLSCEQNLNHDAMYWYRQDPGQGLRLIYYSQIVNDFQKGDIAEGYSVSREKKESFPLTVTSAQKNPTAFYLCASSMSSRATEAFFGQGTRLTVV.

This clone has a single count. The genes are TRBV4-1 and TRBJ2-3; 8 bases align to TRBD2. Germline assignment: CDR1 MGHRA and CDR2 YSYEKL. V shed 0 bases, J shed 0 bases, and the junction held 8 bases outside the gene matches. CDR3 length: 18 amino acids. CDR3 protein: CASSQEGVRGASTDTQYF. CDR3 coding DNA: TGCGCCAGCAGCCAAGAAGGGGTGCGGGGGGCTAGCACAGATACGCAGTATTTT.

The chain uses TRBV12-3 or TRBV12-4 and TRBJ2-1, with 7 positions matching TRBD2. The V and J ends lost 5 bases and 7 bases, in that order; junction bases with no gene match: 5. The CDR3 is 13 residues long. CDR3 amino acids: CASSPDGGNEQFF. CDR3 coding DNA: TGTGCCAGCAGTCCCGACGGGGGGAATGAGCAGTTCTTC.

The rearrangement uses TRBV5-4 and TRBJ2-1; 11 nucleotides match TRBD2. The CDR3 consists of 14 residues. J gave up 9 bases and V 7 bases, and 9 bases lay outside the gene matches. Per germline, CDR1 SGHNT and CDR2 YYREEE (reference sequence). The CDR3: CASGSGGARVEQFF. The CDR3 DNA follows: TGTGCCAGCGGTAGCGGGGGGGCTAGGGTTGAGCAGTTCTTC.

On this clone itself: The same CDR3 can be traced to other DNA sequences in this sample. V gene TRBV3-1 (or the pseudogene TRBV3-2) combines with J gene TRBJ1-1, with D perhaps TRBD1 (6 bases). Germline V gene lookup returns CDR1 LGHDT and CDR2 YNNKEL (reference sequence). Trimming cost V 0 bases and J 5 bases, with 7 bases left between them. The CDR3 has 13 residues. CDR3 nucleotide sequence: TGTGCCAGCAGCCAAGAAGGGGGTACTGAAGCTTTCTTT. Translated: CASSQEGGTEAFF.

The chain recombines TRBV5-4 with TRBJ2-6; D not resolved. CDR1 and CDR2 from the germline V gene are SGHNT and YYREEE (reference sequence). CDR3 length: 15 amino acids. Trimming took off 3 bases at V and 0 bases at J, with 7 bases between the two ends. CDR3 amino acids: CASSSKNSGANVLTF. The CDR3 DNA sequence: TGTGCCAGCAGCTCTAAAAACTCTGGGGCCAACGTCCTGACTTTC.

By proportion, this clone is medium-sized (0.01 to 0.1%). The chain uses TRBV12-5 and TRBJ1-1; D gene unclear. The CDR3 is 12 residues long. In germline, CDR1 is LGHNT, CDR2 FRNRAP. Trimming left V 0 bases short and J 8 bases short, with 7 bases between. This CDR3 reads CASGLVPREAFF. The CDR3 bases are TGTGCTAGTGGTTTGGTTCCACGGGAAGCTTTCTTT.

The CDR3 sequence: CSAAEVDGNTIYF. In DNA form, the CDR3 reads TGCAGCGCCGCCGAGGTTGATGGGAACACCATATATTTT. The chain couples TRBV29-1 to TRBJ1-3; D gene ambiguous. V was clipped by 7 bases and J by 7 bases, with 17 bases between them. Germline CDR1 SQVTM, CDR2 ANQGSEA. The CDR3 consists of 13 residues.

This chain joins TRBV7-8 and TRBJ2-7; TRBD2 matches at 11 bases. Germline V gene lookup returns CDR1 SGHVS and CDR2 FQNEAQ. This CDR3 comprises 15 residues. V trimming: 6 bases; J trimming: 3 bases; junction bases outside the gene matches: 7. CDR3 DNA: TGTGCCAGCAGAGTACTAGCGGGAGATCTCTACGAGCAGTACTTC. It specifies CASRVLAGDLYEQYF.

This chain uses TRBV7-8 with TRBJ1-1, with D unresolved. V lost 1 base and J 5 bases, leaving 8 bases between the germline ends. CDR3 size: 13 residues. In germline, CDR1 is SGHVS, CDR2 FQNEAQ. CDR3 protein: CASSLGVTTEAFF. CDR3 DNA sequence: TGTGCCAGCAGCTTAGGGGTTACGACTGAAGCTTTCTTT.

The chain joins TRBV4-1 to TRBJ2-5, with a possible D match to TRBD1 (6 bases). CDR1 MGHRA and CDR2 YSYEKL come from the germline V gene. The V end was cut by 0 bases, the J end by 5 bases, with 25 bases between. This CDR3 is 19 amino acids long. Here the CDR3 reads CASSQDDNRYDRTRETQYF. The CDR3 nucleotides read TGCGCCAGCAGCCAAGATGACAACCGATATGACAGGACCAGGGAGACCCAGTACTTC.

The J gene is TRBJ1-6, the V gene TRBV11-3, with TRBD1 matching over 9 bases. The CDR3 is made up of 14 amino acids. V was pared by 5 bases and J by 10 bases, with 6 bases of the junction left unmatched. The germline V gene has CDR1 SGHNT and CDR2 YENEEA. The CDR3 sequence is CASSVRDRVSPLHF. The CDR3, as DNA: TGTGCCAGCAGCGTCCGGGACAGGGTCTCACCCCTCCACTTT.

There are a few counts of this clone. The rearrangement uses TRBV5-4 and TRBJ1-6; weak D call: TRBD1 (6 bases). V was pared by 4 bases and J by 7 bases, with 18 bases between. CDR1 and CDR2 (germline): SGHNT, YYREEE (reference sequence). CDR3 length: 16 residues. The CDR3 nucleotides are TGTGCCAGCAGCGGACGGTCGATCACAGGGAATTCACCCCTCCACTTT. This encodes CASSGRSITGNSPLHF.

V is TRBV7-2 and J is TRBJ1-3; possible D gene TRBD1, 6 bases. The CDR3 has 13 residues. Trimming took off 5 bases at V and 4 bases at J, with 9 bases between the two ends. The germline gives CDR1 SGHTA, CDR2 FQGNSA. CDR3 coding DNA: TGTGCCAGCAGCGACAGGAGAGGAAACACCATATATTTT. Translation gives CASSDRRGNTIYF. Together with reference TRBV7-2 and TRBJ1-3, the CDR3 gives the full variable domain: GAGVSQSPSNKVTEKGKDVELRCDPISGHTALYWYRQSLGQGLEFLIYFQGNSAPDKSGLPSDRFSAERTGGSVSTLTIQRTQQEDSAVYLCASSDRRGNTIYFGEGSWLTVV.

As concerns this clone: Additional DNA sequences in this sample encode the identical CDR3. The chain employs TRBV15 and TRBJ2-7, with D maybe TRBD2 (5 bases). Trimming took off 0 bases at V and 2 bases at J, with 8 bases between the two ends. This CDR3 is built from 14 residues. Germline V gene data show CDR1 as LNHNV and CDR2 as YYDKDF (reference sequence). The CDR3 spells CATSRDRGPYEQYF. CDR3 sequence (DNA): TGTGCCACCAGCAGAGATCGCGGGCCCTACGAGCAGTACTTC.